This T cell receptor beta chain was profiled in a study of T cells after yellow fever vaccination. Study details: Preparing low-cell-number fractions relied on SMART-Seq v4 Ultra Low Input. Study-level points and caveats: When the response was secondary, it was weaker but reached its peak faster, day 5 versus 15. The study re-detected most primary-vaccination clones after the booster (roughly 96% CD4, 88% CD8).

This CDR3 has 13 amino acids. In germline, CDR1 is SQVTM, CDR2 ANQGSEA. V was pared by 7 bases and J by 5 bases, with 6 bases of the junction left unmatched. In making TCR cDNA, 5'RACE template switching added a universal primer site and UMIs to it. TCRdb reprocessed the 5' RACE reads with MiXCR, giving one entry per CDR3 protein. The sample comprises 50,000 or so distinct CDR3 sequences, 7.1% of which are singletons, and under 45% rests with the top ten. In this sample, this clonotype turned up a few times. Antigen: not known. The chain links TRBV29-1 to TRBJ2-3, with TRBD1 matching over 10 bases. The material was CD8+ T cells sorted from PBMCs, obtained on the day of the first yellow fever vaccination. This clonotype originated in a man younger than 30 who received the YFV17D yellow fever vaccine. CDR3 amino acids: CSGRTGGKDTQYF. The CDR3 DNA is TGCAGCGGTAGGACAGGGGGAAAAGATACGCAGTATTTT.